The subject of this entry is one T cell receptor beta chain. This clone's antigen is unknown. Per-nucleotide qualities are absent, and no much larger clonotype sits a single base away. The CDR3 spans 14 residues, from the cysteine through the phenylalanine. Only CDR3 DNA is held: 42 bases, read in frame from base 1. V and J are truncated by 0 bases and 4 bases respectively, leaving an intervening sequence of 11 bases. For CDR1 and CDR2, the germline V gene lists SGDLS and YYNGEE. Patients with autoimmune disease history or receiving systemic immunosuppression were excluded from the trial. Peripheral blood for TCR sequencing was collected from all dose cohorts at baseline, on cycle 4 day 1, and on cycle 7 day 1. Samples came from an open-label, multicenter, first-in-human phase I dose-escalation trial of ivuxolimab. Adults with locally advanced or metastatic melanoma, renal cell carcinoma, hepatocellular carcinoma or head and neck squamous cell carcinoma were enrolled in the trial. Before TCR sequencing, CD4+ T cells and CD8+ T cells were sorted from peripheral blood as separate populations.

These data originate in a study of OX40 agonist ivuxolimab in advanced cancers. Looking at the study overall: Ivuxolimab, which targeted the costimulatory receptor OX40 (CD134), was an agonistic, fully human IgG2 monoclonal antibody. A male proportion of roughly 80% and a mean age of roughly 55 years, ranging from 23 to 79, were recorded for the dose-escalation cohort. The paper describes the monotherapy dose-escalation part (N of about 54 patients) of the phase I trial of ivuxolimab. Of the roughly 54 patients in dose escalation, some 19 had hepatocellular carcinoma, some 15 had melanoma, 9 had renal cell carcinoma and 9 had head and neck cancer. Patients were allowed to have had prior anti-PD-1, anti-PD-L1 or anti-CTLA-4 therapy, and around two fifths of the dose-escalation patients had been treated with checkpoint inhibitors. Partial responses occurred in three dose-escalation patients: two with cutaneous melanoma and one with hepatocellular carcinoma. The purpose of peripheral TCRbeta sequencing was to test whether ivuxolimab changed TCR sequence diversity and led to clonal T-cell expansion. Intravenous ivuxolimab was administered to patients every 2 weeks at six dose levels: 0.01, 0.1, 0.3, 1.5, 3 and 10 mg/kg. Results the study describes overall, beyond this receptor: Low levels of normalized T-cell clonal expansion were also seen in some patients who did not respond. In the 0.1-3.0 mg/kg groups, partial responders were among the patients with the lowest normalized peripheral clonal expansion, particularly in CD8+ T cells. At doses of 0.1 to 3.0 mg/kg, clonal expansion of both CD4+ and CD8+ T cells in blood was seen between baseline and week 6. Which antigens the clonally expanded peripheral T cells were specific for was not determined. After ivuxolimab, more expanded clones were found on average in CD8+ T cells than in CD4+ T cells.

For sequencing of the TCRbeta CDR3 region, genomic DNA was extracted from the sorted cells. TCRbeta CDR3 regions were sequenced using the immunoSEQ Assay. TCRdb retrieved this table from immuneACCESS and kept in-frame rearrangements only. Not all clones are present; in checked studies, unresolved V genes account for under half, and no reason is known for the remainder. Recorded for this sample are some 40,000 clones; over 65% of them occurred a single time. Of the sample, 9.5% to 15% falls within the top ten clones. The chain was built from TRBV9 and TRBJ2-7; no D segment can be confidently identified. This receptor was identified in an adult with an advanced solid tumor such as melanoma, head and neck, liver or kidney cancer. Source: CD4+ or CD8+ T cells sorted from blood, taken in a trial of the OX40 agonist ivuxolimab. The nucleotide sequence reads TGTGCCAGCAGCGTAGAGTTAGGGCCGTACGAGCAGTACTTC. This sequence encodes CASSVELGPYEQYF.